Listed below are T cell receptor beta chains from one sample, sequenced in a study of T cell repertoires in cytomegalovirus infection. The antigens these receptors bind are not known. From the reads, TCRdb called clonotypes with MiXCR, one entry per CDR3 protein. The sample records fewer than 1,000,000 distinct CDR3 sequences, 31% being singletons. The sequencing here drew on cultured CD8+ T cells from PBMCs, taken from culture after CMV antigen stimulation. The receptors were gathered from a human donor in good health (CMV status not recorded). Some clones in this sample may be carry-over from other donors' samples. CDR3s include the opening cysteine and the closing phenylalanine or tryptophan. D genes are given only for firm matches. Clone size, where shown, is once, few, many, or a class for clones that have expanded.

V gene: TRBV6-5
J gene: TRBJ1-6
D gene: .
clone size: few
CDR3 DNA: TGTGCCAGCAGTCGGGACCGTTATAATTCACCCCTCCACTTT
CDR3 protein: CASSRDRYNSPLHF

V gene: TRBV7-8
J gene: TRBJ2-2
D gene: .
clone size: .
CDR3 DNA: TGTGCCAGCAGCAGGGCGGGGCCCGGGGAGCTGTTTTTT
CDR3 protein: CASSRAGPGELFF

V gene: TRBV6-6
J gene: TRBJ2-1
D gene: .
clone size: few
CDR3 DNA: TGTGCCAGCAGCTACACCCTCGGTGAGCAGTTCTTC
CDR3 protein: CASSYTLGEQFF

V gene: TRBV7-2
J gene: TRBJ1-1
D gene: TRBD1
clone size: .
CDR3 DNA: TGTGCCAGCAGCTCAGAAAGGGGGCGACCGATGAACACTGAAGCTTTCTTT
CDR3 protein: CASSSERGRPMNTEAFF

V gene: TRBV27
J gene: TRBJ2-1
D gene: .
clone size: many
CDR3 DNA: TGTGCCAGCAGCCCCGGGACAAACAATGAGCAGTTCTTC
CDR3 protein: CASSPGTNNEQFF

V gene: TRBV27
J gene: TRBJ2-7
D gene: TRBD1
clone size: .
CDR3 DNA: TGTGCCAGCAGTTTAGCAGGGACAGGGAACTACGAGCAGTACTTC
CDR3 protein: CASSLAGTGNYEQYF

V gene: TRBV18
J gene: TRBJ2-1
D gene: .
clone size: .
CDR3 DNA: TGTGCCAGCTCACCACCGAAGGGATCGGACAATGAGCAGTTCTTC
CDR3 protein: CASSPPKGSDNEQFF

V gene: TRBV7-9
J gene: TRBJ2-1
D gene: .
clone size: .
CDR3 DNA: TGTGCCAGCAGCTTCACAGCGGTTAGCTACAATGAGCAGTTCTTC
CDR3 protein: CASSFTAVSYNEQFF

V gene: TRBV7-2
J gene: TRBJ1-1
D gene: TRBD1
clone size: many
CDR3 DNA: TGTGCCAGCAGCTTGACCAGGGGGCGGACTGAAGCTTTCTTT
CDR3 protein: CASSLTRGRTEAFF

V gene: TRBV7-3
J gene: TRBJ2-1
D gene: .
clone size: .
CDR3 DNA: TGTGCCAGCAGCCCAGGACCCGATCACAATGAGCAGTTCTTC
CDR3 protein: CASSPGPDHNEQFF

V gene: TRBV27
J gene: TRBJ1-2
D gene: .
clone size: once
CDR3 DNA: TGTGCCAGCAGTTTATGGGGTGGTGACTATGGCTACACCTTC
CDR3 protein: CASSLWGGDYGYTF

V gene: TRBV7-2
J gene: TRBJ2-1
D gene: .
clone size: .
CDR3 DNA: TGTGCCAGCAGCCTCGACATAGGGGCCCTCCTGAGCTCCTACAATGAGCAGTTCTTC
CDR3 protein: CASSLDIGALLSSYNEQFF

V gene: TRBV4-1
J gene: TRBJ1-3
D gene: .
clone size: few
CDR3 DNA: TGCGCCAGCAGCCAAGCGAGTCGCTCTGGAAACACCATATATTTT
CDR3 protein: CASSQASRSGNTIYF

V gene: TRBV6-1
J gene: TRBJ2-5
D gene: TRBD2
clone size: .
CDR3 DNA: TGTGCCAGCAGTTCACCTTACGGGGGGGATCAAGAGACCCAGTACTTC
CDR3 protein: CASSSPYGGDQETQYF

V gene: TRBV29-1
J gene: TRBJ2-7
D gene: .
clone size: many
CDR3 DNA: TGCAGCGTTGAAGATCAAGGGGGTCGGCCCTACGAGCAGTACTTC
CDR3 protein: CSVEDQGGRPYEQYF

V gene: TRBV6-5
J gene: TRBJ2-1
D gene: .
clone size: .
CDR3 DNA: TGTGCCAGCAGTTACTCCCTGGCGGGGCACTACTACAATGAGCAGTTCTTC
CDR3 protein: CASSYSLAGHYYNEQFF

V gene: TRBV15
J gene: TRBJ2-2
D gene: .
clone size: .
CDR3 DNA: TGTGCCACCAGCAGAGTTCTAGGGAACACCGGGGAGCTGTTTTTT
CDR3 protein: CATSRVLGNTGELFF

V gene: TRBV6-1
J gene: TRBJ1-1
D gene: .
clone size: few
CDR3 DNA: TGTGCCAGCAGCTCGGGCTGGGACATCGCTATAATGACGAACACTGAAGCTTTCTTT
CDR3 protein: CASSSGWDIAIMTNTEAFF

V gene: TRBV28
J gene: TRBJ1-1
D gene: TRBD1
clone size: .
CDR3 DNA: TGTGCCAGCACGGGACAGGGGATGGCCCTTGGGGCTTTCTTT
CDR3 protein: CASTGQGMALGAFF

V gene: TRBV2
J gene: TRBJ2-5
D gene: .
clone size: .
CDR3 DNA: TGTGCCAGCAGTGAAAGGGTCTTAGTACAAGAGACCCAGTACTTC
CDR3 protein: CASSERVLVQETQYF

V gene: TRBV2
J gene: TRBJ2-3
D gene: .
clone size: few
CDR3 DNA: TGTGCCAGCAGTGAAGGGTGGGCAGCTAGCACAGATACGCAGTATTTT
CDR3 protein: CASSEGWAASTDTQYF

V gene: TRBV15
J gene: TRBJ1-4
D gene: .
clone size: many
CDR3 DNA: TGTGCCACCAGCAGCCGTCGGGGGGCAACTAATGAAAAACTGTTTTTT
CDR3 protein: CATSSRRGATNEKLFF

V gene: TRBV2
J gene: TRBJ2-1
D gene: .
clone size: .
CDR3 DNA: TGTGCCACCCTCACAGGGTCCAGTGAGCAGTTCTTC
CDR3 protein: CATLTGSSEQFF

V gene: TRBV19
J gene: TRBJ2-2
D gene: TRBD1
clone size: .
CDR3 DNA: TGTGCCAGTGCCGACAGGGGAAGGGCGAACACCGGGGAGCTGTTTTTT
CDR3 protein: CASADRGRANTGELFF

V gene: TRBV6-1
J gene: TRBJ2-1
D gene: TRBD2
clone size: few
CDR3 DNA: TGTGCCAGAAGTGAGGGGACTAGCGGGGGCCGTTCCTACAATGAGCAGTTCTTC
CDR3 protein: CARSEGTSGGRSYNEQFF

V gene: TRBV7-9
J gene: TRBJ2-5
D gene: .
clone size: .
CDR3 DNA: TGTGCCAGCAGCTTAGATAACAGGGTGTGGGAGACCCAGTACTTC
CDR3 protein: CASSLDNRVWETQYF

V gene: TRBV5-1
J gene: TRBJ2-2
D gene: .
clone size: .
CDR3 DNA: TGCGCCAGCAGGCCTGTTAGCACCGGGGAGCTGTTTTTT
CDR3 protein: CASRPVSTGELFF

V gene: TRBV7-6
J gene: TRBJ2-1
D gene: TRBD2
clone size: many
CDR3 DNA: TGTGCTAGCAGCTTACGGACTAGCGGGGGGCCCAATGAGCAGTTCTTC
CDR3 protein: CASSLRTSGGPNEQFF

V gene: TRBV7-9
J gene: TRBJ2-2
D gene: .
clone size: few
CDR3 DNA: TGTGCCAGCAGCTCGGACTTCCAGAGGGAGCTGTTTTTT
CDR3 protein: CASSSDFQRELFF

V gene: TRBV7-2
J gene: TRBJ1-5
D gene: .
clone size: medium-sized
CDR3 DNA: TGTGCCAGCAGCCCTGACCGACAGCCCCAGCATTTT
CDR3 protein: CASSPDRQPQHF

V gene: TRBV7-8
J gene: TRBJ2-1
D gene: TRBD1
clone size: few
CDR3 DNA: TGTGCCAGCAGCTTAGCCGGGTTGGAGTATATTGACAGGGAAAATGAGCAGTTCTTC
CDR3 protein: CASSLAGLEYIDRENEQFF